The clone carrying this TCR beta chain appeared a single time. What it recognizes is unknown. This table comes from immunoSEQ multiplex PCR, and its TCRdb copy is limited to in-frame clones, with some not included. The data show roughly 180,000 clones, about nine tenths seen once. This entry belongs to a study of T cell responses to AZD1222 COVID-19 vaccine. General study points: Breadth and depth of Spike-specific TCRs rose after two AZD1222 doses. Regions left unmutated in variants are reportedly the target of nearly half of spike-specific TCRs. Vaccine-associated CD4 TCRs ranged over spike, dominating at 160-218 and 743-854.

The CDR3 extends over 13 amino acids. Germline-derived CDR1 and CDR2 are GTSNPN and SVGIG (reference sequence). The sequencing here drew on peripheral blood, taken 28 days after the second AZD1222 dose. This receptor was obtained from an adult who received the AZD1222 COVID-19 vaccine. The genes are TRBV30 and TRBJ2-6; possibly TRBD1 or TRBD2 for D (5 bases each). CDR3 amino acids: CAAGSFGANVLTF. CDR3 DNA sequence: TGTGCGGCAGGGAGCTTTGGGGCCAACGTCCTGACTTTC.